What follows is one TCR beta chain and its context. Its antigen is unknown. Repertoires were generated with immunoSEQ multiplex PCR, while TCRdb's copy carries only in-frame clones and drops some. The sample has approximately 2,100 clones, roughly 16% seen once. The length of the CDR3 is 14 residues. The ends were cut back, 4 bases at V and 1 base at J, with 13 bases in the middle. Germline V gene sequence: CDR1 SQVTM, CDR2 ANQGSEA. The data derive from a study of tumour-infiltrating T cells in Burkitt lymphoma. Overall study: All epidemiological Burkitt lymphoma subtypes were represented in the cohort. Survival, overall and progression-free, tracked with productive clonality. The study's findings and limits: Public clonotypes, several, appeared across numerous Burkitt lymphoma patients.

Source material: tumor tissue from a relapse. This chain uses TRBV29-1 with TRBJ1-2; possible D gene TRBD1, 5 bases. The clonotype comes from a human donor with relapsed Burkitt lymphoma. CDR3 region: CSVASGRLNYGYTF. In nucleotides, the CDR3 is TGCAGCGTTGCCTCGGGACGGCTTAACTATGGCTACACCTTC.